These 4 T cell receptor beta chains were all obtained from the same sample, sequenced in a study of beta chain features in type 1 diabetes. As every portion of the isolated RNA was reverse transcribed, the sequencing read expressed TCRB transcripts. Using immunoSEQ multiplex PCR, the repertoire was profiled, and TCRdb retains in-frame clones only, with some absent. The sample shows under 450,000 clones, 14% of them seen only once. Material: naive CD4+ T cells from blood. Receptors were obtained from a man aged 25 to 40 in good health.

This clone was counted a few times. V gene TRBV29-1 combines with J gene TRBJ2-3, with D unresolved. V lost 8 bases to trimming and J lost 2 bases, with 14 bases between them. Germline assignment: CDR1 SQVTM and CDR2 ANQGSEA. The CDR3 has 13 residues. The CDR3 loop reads CSIPVGATDTQYF. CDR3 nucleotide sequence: TGCAGCATTCCGGTGGGCGCCACAGATACGCAGTATTTT.

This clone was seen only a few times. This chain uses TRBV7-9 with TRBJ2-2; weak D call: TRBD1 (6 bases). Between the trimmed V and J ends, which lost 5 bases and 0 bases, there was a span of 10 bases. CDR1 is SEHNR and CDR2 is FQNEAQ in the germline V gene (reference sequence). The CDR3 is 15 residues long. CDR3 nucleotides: TGTGCCAGCAGCCTCCGGACAGCGAACACCGGGGAGCTGTTTTTT. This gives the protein CASSLRTANTGELFF.

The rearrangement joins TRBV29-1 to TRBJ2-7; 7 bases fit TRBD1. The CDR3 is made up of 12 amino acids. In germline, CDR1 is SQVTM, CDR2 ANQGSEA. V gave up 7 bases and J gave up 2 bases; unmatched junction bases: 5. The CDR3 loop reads CSARQGTYEQYF. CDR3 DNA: TGCAGCGCAAGACAGGGAACCTACGAGCAGTACTTC.

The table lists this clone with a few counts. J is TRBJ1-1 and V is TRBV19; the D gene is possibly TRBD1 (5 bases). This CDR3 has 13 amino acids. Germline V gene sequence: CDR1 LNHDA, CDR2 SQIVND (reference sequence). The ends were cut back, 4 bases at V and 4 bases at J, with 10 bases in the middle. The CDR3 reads CASSRQIFTEAFF. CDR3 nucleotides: TGTGCCAGTAGTAGACAGATATTCACTGAAGCTTTCTTT.